A selection of T cell receptor beta chains follows, all from one sample in a study of OX40 agonist ivuxolimab in advanced cancers. Assay: immunoSEQ multiplex PCR; the TCRdb copy retains only in-frame clones and omits some. The sample has about 36,000 clones; around 77% are singletons. The sample here was CD4+ or CD8+ T cells sorted from blood, taken in a trial of the OX40 agonist ivuxolimab. These receptor sequences come from an adult with an advanced solid tumor such as melanoma, head and neck, liver or kidney cancer. Both conserved end residues are part of each CDR3.

v_call	j_call	cdr3_aa
TRBV5-4	TRBJ2-7	CASSAGGSYEQYF
TRBV6-5	TRBJ2-1	CASSSQGAYNEQFF
TRBV10-3	TRBJ1-2	CAISGGTGSNYGYTF
TRBV28	TRBJ2-1	CASSLGTSGRIGSYNEQFF
TRBV2	TRBJ1-2	CASNRGLAGYTF
TRBV4-2	TRBJ1-1	CASSQGPNTEAFF
TRBV19	TRBJ2-1	CASSPGHPEEQFF
TRBV5-6	TRBJ1-1	CASSYAGQMNTEAFF
TRBV15	TRBJ2-5	CATSRDMGQQETQYF
TRBV4-1	TRBJ2-1	CASSQALAGGFNEQFF
TRBV9	TRBJ2-1	CASSVEASGFAGEQFF
TRBV2	TRBJ2-1	CASTPPGQLPNEQFF
TRBV21-1	TRBJ1-6	CASSITGGGDNSPLHF
TRBV19	TRBJ2-7	CASQAGTGAYEQYF
TRBV4-3	TRBJ1-4	CASSLWTGANEKLFF
TRBV9	TRBJ1-4	CASSVGRSFEKLFF
TRBV2	TRBJ2-3	CASTRTSGGADTQYF
TRBV29-1	TRBJ2-1	CSVRERSYNEQFF
TRBV15	TRBJ1-2	CATSRDRGVYYGYTF
TRBV4-3	TRBJ2-2	CASPAGGNRSGELFF
TRBV28	TRBJ1-3	CASSPGLWAGNTIYF